Listed below are T cell receptor beta chains from one sample, sequenced in a study of human T cells and chemical hapten exposure. Each CDR3 protein is one row after TCRdb ran MiXCR on the RACE reads. The sample carries over 65,000 distinct CDR3 sequences, approximately 12% recorded once. The sample was whole blood, taken in connection with sensitization to the hapten diphenylcyclopropenone (DPC). These receptors originate from a woman in her forties or fifties with alopecia areata. Some clones in this sample may be carry-over from other donors' samples. The CDR3 runs from the conserved cysteine through the conserved F or W. The D gene is left open where the match is weak. Expanded clones are given a class, and other clones once, few, many or no size at all.

V	size	D	J	DNA	CDR3
TRBV29-1	many	-	TRBJ1-1	TGCAGCGTTTGGGGTGCCGGTTCAATGAACACTGAAGCTTTCTTT	CSVWGAGSMNTEAFF
TRBV6-5	many	-	TRBJ2-3	TGTGCCAGCAGTTACGTAGCGTCTAGCACAGATACGCAGTATTTT	CASSYVASSTDTQYF
TRBV12-3/TRBV12-4	many	-	TRBJ1-4	TGTGCCACCAGAAAGGGGGCTAATGAAAAACTGTTTTTT	CATRKGANEKLFF
TRBV7-9	few	-	TRBJ2-1	TGTGCCAGCAGCTTAGATCCCCCGGGGGACAATGAGCAGTTCTTC	CASSLDPPGDNEQFF
TRBV6-5	-	-	TRBJ2-2	TGTGCCAGCAGACGAGGCCGGACCCCCGGGGAGCTGTTTTTT	CASRRGRTPGELFF
TRBV20-1	few	TRBD1	TRBJ2-7	TGCAGTGCTACCCGGGACAGGGAACCCTACGAGCAGTACTTC	CSATRDREPYEQYF
TRBV7-2	few	TRBD1	TRBJ1-4	TGTGCCAGCAGCTCCACAGGGGGCGAGGAAAAACTGTTTTTT	CASSSTGGEEKLFF
TRBV6-2/TRBV6-3	-	-	TRBJ1-2	TGTGCCAGCGCCCAGGGTTTTGATGGCTACACCTTC	CASAQGFDGYTF
TRBV20-1	few	-	TRBJ2-2	TGCAGTGCTAGATTGGACAGCCTGACCGGGGAGCTGTTTTTT	CSARLDSLTGELFF
TRBV7-8	few	TRBD2	TRBJ2-3	TGTGCCAGCAGCCAGACTAGCGGGAGGATGTATACGCAGTATTTT	CASSQTSGRMYTQYF
TRBV27	many	-	TRBJ1-4	TGTGCCAGCAGTTTATATCAGGGGACCGAAAAACTGTTTTTT	CASSLYQGTEKLFF
TRBV5-5	-	-	TRBJ2-4	TGTGCCAGCAGCTTGGATTACCCCCGGAACATTCAGTACTTC	CASSLDYPRNIQYF
TRBV7-8	many	-	TRBJ1-2	TGTGCCAGCAGCTTGAGTCAATTCTATGGCTACACCTTC	CASSLSQFYGYTF
TRBV28	many	-	TRBJ2-7	TGTGCCAGCATCCCCCGAGTAGGCAGCTCTGACGAGCAGTACTTC	CASIPRVGSSDEQYF
TRBV15	many	-	TRBJ1-2	TGTGCCACCAGCCTTTCTGGCGGGGGCTACACCTTC	CATSLSGGGYTF
TRBV20-1	few	TRBD2	TRBJ2-5	TGCAGTGCTAGAGATCCCGGACTAGCGGTACAAGAGACCCAGTACTTC	CSARDPGLAVQETQYF
TRBV6-6	many	-	TRBJ1-1	TGTGCCAGCAGTTACCCGACAGCGGGGAAAGGCACTGAAGCTTTCTTT	CASSYPTAGKGTEAFF
TRBV28	many	-	TRBJ2-7	TGTGCCAGCCTTTCTTTGCCGCGGGGTTCCGACGAGCAGTACTTC	CASLSLPRGSDEQYF